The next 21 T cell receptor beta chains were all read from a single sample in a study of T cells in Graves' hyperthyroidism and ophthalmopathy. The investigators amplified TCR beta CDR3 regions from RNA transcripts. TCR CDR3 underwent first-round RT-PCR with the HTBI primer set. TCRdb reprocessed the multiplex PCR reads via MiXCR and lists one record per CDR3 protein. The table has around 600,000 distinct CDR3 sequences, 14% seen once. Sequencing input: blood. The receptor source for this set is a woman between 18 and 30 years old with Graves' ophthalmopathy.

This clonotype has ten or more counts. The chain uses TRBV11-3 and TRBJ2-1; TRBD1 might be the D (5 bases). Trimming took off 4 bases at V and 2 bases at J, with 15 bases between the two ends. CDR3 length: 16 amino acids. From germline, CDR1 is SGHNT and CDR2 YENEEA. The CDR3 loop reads CASSSQIGVAYNEQFF. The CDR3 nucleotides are TGTGCCAGCAGCTCTCAAATAGGGGTCGCCTACAATGAGCAGTTCTTC.

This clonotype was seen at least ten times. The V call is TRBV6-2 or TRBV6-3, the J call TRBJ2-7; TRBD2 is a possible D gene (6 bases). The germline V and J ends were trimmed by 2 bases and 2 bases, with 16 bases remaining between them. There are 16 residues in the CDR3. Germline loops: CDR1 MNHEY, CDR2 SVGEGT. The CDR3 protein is CASSYGGWRPAYEQYF. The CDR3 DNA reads TGTGCCAGCAGTTACGGGGGGTGGAGGCCGGCCTACGAGCAGTACTTC.

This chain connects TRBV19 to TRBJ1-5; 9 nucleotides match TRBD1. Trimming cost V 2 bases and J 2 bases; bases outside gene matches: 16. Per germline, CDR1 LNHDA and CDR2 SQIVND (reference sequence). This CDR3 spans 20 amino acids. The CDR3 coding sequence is TGTGCCAGTAGTATAAAACCGGGACAGGGCCGACGGGGGGGCAATCAGCCCCAGCATTTT. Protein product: CASSIKPGQGRRGGNQPQHF.

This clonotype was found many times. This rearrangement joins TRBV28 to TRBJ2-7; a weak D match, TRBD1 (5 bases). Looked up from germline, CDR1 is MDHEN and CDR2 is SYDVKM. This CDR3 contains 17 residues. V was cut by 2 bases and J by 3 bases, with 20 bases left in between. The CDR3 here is CASSLVLGQLNDYEQYF. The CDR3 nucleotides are TGTGCCAGCAGTTTAGTGTTGGGGCAGCTGAACGACTACGAGCAGTACTTC.

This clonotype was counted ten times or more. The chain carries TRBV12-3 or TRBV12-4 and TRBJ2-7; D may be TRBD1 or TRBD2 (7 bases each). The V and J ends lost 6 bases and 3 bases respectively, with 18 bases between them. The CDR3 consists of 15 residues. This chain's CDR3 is CASSLPRGRDYEQYF. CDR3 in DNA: TGTGCCAGCAGCCTACCCAGGGGGAGGGACTACGAGCAGTACTTC.

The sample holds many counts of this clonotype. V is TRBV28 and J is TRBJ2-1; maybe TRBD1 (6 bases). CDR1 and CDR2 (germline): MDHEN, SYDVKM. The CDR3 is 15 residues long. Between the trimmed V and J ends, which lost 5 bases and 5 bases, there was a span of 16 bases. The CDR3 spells CASSVEDRMDNEQFF. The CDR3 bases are TGTGCCAGCAGTGTAGAGGACAGAATGGACAATGAGCAGTTCTTC.

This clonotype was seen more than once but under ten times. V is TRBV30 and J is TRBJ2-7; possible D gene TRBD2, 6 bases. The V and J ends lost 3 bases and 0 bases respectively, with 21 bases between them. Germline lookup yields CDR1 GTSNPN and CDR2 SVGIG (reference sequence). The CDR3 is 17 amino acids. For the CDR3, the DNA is TGTGCCTGGAGCGGCCCACCGGGGGTCGGTGACTCCTACGAGCAGTACTTC. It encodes CAWSGPPGVGDSYEQYF.

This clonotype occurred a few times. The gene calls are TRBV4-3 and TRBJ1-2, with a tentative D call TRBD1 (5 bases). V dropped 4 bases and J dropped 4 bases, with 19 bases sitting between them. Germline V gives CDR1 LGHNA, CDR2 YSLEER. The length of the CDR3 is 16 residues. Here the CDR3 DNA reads TGCGCCAGCAGCCGCAAAGGCACGGGACTTTTCTATGGCTACACCTTC. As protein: CASSRKGTGLFYGYTF.

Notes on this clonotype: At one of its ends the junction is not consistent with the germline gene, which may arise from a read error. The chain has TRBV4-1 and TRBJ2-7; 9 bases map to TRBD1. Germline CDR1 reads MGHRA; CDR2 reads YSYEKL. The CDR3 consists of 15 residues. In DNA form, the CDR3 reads TGTGCCAGCAGCCATTCGACAGGGGGGCGAGCGGAACAGTACTTC. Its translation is CASSHSTGGRAEQYF.

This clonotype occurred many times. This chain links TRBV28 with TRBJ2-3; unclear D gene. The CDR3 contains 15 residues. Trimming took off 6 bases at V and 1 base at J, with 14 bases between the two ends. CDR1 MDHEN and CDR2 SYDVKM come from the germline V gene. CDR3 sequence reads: CASRPSTAGTDTQYF. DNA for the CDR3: TGTGCCAGCAGACCATCTACCGCTGGCACAGATACGCAGTATTTT.

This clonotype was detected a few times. For the CDR3, the DNA is TGTGCCAGCCGAGTGGAGGAGAACACTGAAGCTTTCTTT. Protein: CASRVEENTEAFF. The chain joins TRBV2 to TRBJ1-1; D ambiguous. CDR1 SNHLY and CDR2 FYNNEI come from the germline V gene. The V end lost 8 bases, the J end lost 1 base, and 11 bases lay between the germline ends. This CDR3 comprises 13 residues.

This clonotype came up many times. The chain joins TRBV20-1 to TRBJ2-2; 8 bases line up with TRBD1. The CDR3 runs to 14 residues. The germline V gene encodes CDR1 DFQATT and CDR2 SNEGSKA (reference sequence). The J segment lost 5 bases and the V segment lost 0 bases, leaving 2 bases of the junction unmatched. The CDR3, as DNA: TGCAGTGCTAGAGATGGACAGGGAACCGGGGAGCTGTTTTTT. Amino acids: CSARDGQGTGELFF.

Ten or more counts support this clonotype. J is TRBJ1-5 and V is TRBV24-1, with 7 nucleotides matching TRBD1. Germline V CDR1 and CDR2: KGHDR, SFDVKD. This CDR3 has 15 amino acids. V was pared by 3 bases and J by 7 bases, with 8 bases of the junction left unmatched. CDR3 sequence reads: CATSDPRQGRQPQHF. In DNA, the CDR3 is TGTGCCACCAGTGATCCCCGACAGGGTAGGCAGCCCCAGCATTTT.

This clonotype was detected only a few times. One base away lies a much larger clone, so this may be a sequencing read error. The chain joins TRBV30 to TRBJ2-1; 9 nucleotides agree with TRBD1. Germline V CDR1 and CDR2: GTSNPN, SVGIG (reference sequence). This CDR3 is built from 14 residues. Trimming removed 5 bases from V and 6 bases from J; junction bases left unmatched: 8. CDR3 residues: CAWGQGMSSNEQFF. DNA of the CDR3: TGTGCCTGGGGACAGGGGATGTCCAGCAATGAGCAGTTCTTC.

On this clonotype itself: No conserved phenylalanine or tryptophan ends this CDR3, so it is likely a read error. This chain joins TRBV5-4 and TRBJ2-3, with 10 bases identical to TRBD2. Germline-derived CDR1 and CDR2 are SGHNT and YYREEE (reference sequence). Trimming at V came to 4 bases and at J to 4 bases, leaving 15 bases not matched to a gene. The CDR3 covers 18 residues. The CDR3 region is CASSPSSGRGARPDTQYI. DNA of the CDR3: TGTGCCAGCAGCCCTTCTAGCGGGAGAGGGGCCCGCCCAGATACGCAGTATATT.

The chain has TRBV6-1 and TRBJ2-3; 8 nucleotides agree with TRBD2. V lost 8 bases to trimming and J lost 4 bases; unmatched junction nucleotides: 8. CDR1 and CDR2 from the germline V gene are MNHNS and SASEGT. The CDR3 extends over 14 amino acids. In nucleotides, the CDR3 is TGTGCCAGCGGAAGCGGGAGTTTCCCAGATACGCAGTATTTT. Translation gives CASGSGSFPDTQYF.

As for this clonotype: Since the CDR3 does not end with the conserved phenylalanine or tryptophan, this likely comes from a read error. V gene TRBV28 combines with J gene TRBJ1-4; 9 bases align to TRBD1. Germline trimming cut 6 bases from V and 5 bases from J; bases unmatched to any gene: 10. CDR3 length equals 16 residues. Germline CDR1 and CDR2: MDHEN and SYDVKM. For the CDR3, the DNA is TGTGCCAGCAGAGATAAAGACAGGGGGTGGAATGAAAAACTGTTTTCT. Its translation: CASRDKDRGWNEKLFS.

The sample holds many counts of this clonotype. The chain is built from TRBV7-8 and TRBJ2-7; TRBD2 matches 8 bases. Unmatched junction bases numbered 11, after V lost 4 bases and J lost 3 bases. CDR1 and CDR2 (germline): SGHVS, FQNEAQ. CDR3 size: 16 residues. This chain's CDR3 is CASSSRGVAGNYEQYF. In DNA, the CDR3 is TGTGCCAGCAGCTCCCGCGGAGTAGCGGGAAACTACGAGCAGTACTTC.

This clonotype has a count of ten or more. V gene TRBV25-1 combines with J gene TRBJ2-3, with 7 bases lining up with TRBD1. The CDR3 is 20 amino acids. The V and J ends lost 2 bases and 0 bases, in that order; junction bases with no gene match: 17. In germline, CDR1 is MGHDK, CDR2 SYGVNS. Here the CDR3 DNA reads TGTGCCAGCAGTGAACACCACAGGGGTCGACGCGTCGTAAGCACAGATACGCAGTATTTT. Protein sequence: CASSEHHRGRRVVSTDTQYF.

The CDR3 spells CASSFQRGGRDTQYF. CDR3 coding DNA: TGTGCCAGCAGTTTCCAGCGGGGCGGGAGAGATACGCAGTATTTT. The chain recombines TRBV6-1 with TRBJ2-3; 7 bases are a match to TRBD2. The V gene end was trimmed by 5 bases and the J gene end by 5 bases; junction bases not matched to a gene: 10. Germline values: CDR1 MNHNS, CDR2 SASEGT. The CDR3 is made up of 15 amino acids.

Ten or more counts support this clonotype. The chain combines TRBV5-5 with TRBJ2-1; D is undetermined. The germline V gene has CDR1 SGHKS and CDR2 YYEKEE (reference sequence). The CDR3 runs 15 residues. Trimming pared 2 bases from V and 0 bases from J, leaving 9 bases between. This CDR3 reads CASSFDIVSYNEQFF. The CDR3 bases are TGTGCCAGCAGCTTCGACATCGTCTCCTACAATGAGCAGTTCTTC.